Each of the 23 T cell receptor beta chains below was sequenced from the same sample in a study of T cell repertoires in ileal Crohn's disease. The time point: neoterminal ileum biopsy at postoperative endoscopy, about 6 months after surgery. Profiled with immunoSEQ multiplex PCR; TCRdb holds only in-frame clones, not every one. The top ten hold approximately 4.3% of the sample, which has more than 13,000 clones, more than 60% seen once. Input material: ileal tissue. The receptors stem from an adult with Crohn's disease.

The rearrangement links TRBV6-6 to TRBJ2-7, with TRBD2 matching 12 bases. Germline trimming cut 0 bases from V and 11 bases from J; bases unmatched to any gene: 5. The CDR3 contains 14 residues. The germline V gene encodes CDR1 MNHNY and CDR2 SVGAGI (reference sequence). The CDR3 loop is CASSYSSSGRGKYF. The CDR3, as DNA: TGTGCCAGCAGTTACTCTTCTAGCGGGAGGGGGAAGTACTTC.

This clone was counted a few times. The rearrangement joins TRBV5-1 to TRBJ1-2; tentative D call: TRBD1 (5 bases). CDR3 length: 15 amino acids. V was trimmed by 6 bases and J by 3 bases, leaving 18 bases between them. Per germline, CDR1 SGHRS and CDR2 YFSETQ. The CDR3 here is CASTDPIGTDYGYTF. The CDR3 DNA follows: TGCGCCAGCACCGACCCCATCGGGACTGACTATGGCTACACCTTC.

The chain links TRBV27 to TRBJ2-7; 9 bases align to TRBD1. The V gene end was trimmed by 5 bases and the J gene end by 2 bases; junction bases not matched to a gene: 7. The CDR3 is 15 amino acids. Germline values: CDR1 MNHEY, CDR2 SMNVEV (reference sequence). CDR3 in DNA: TGTGCCAGCAGTGGAGGACAGGGGTTTCCCTACGAGCAGTACTTC. This translates into CASSGGQGFPYEQYF.

The chain couples TRBV6-5 to TRBJ1-5, with TRBD1 matching over 10 bases. CDR3 size: 15 residues. CDR1 MNHEY and CDR2 SVGAGI come from the germline V gene. After removal of 7 bases from V and 4 bases from J, the junction contained 7 bases not matched to a gene. CDR3 nucleotide sequence: TGTGCCAGCACCGAGGGACAGGGGTTAAATCAGCCCCAGCATTTT. Translating it yields CASTEGQGLNQPQHF.

V usage is TRBV15 and J usage is TRBJ1-5; D gene unclear. CDR3 length: 13 residues. Germline values: CDR1 LNHNV, CDR2 YYDKDF (reference sequence). Trimming removed 0 bases at V and 3 bases at J, with 3 bases between. This chain's CDR3 is CATSRDFNQPQHF. The CDR3 DNA reads TGTGCCACCAGCAGAGACTTCAATCAGCCCCAGCATTTT.

This clone appeared a few times. This chain joins TRBV7-9 and TRBJ2-5, with D perhaps assigned TRBD1 or TRBD2 (6 bases each). CDR3 length: 15 residues. V lost 2 bases and J lost 2, with 12 bases in between. CDR1 is SEHNR, CDR2 FQNEAQ, per germline (reference sequence). CDR3 loop: CASSLRTGAQETQYF. Here the CDR3 DNA reads TGTGCCAGCAGCTTACGCACGGGGGCACAAGAGACCCAGTACTTC.

The chain joins TRBV7-2 to TRBJ2-1; a weak D match, TRBD2 (6 bases). The germline CDR1 and CDR2 sequences are SGHTA and FQGNSA. Trimming removed 2 bases at V and 16 bases at J, with 21 bases between. The CDR3 is 14 residues long. The CDR3 reads CASSLRVRGTFPFF. Here the CDR3 DNA reads TGTGCCAGCAGCTTACGAGTCCGAGGGACTTTCCCTTTCTTC.

The rearrangement uses TRBV19 and TRBJ1-5; no clear D gene. V lost 5 bases to trimming and J lost 1 base, with 15 bases between them. Germline V gene lookup returns CDR1 LNHDA and CDR2 SQIVND (reference sequence). CDR3 length: 16 residues. The DNA of the CDR3 is TGTGCCAGTAGTCGTCAAGGGAGCATCAGCAATCAGCCCCAGCATTTT. Encoded protein: CASSRQGSISNQPQHF.

The V and J genes are TRBV2 and TRBJ1-2, with D possibly matching TRBD1 (6 bases). The V and J ends lost 6 bases and 8 bases respectively, with 19 bases between them. The CDR3 covers 14 residues. The germline V gene has CDR1 SNHLY and CDR2 FYNNEI. The DNA for the CDR3 is TGTGCCAGCAGCCAAAGAGGGGGGGCGGAGGGCTACACCTTC. The encoded protein is CASSQRGGAEGYTF.

This clone has only a few counts. The junction does not match germline at one end; this may be a read error. The sample has other DNA sequences that encode this CDR3 too. The genes are TRBV4-1 and TRBJ2-1; D is unresolved. The CDR3 contains 11 residues. Germline values: CDR1 MGHRA, CDR2 YSYEKL. Written as DNA, the CDR3 is TGTGCCAGCAGCCATGTCAATGAGCAGTTCTTC. Its translation: CASSHVNEQFF.

The CDR3 region has the DNA TGTGCCAGCAGTGAGGAAATTGGGACAGGGCCTTCCAGCTCCTACAATGAGCAGTTCTTC. Translation gives CASSEEIGTGPSSSYNEQFF. The chain has TRBV6-1 and TRBJ2-1; 9 bases map to TRBD1. This CDR3 is built from 20 residues. After removal of 3 bases from V and 0 bases from J, the junction contained 15 bases not matched to a gene. The germline CDR1 and CDR2 sequences are MNHNS and SASEGT.

V is TRBV13 and J is TRBJ2-1, with 13 bases that match TRBD2. CDR1 PRHDT and CDR2 FYEKMQ come from the germline V gene (reference sequence). After removal of 5 bases from V and 1 base from J, the junction contained 5 bases not matched to a gene. The CDR3 covers 17 residues. In DNA, the CDR3 is TGTGCCAGCAGCCGACCGGGACTAGCGGGGTCCTACAATGAGCAGTTCTTC. Protein product: CASSRPGLAGSYNEQFF.

A single count supports this clone. The chain couples TRBV5-4 to TRBJ2-1, with a weak D call TRBD2 (7 bases). From germline, CDR1 is SGHNT and CDR2 YYREEE (reference sequence). Between the trimmed V and J ends, which lost 0 bases and 0 bases, there was a span of 13 bases. CDR3 length: 17 amino acids. The CDR3 nucleotides are TGTGCCAGCAGCTTGGGACGGGGGGCCCGCTCCTACAATGAGCAGTTCTTC. It yields the protein CASSLGRGARSYNEQFF.

The CDR3 coding sequence is TGTGCCAGCGGTCTTCTGGCTAAAGAGACCCAGTACTTC. Amino acid sequence: CASGLLAKETQYF. The rearrangement links TRBV6-6 to TRBJ2-5; no definite D call. V was pared by 8 bases and J by 3 bases, with 13 bases between. Germline assignment: CDR1 MNHNY and CDR2 SVGAGI (reference sequence). This CDR3 is 13 amino acids long.

V and J are TRBV30 and TRBJ1-1; TRBD1 is a possible D gene (5 bases). V was clipped by 3 bases and J by 11 bases, with 16 bases between them. The CDR3 runs to 12 residues. Germline CDR1 reads GTSNPN; CDR2 reads SVGIG (reference sequence). CDR3: CAWRGSRRGAFF. The CDR3 bases are TGTGCCTGGAGGGGGTCCAGGAGGGGTGCTTTCTTT. The whole variable domain, filled in from reference TRBV30 and TRBJ1-1, reads SQTIHQWPATLVQPVGSPLSLECTVEGTSNPNLYWYRQAAGRGLQLLFYSVGIGQISSEVPQNLSASRPQDRQFILSSKKLLLSDSGFYLCAWRGSRRGAFFGQGTRLTVV.

The V gene is TRBV10-3, the J gene TRBJ2-2; D not resolved. Germline V gene data show CDR1 as ENHRY and CDR2 as SYGVKD. Trimming cost V 4 bases and J 4 bases, with 10 bases left between them. The CDR3 has 14 amino acids. The DNA of the CDR3 is TGTGCCATCAGTGGACCCGACACCACCGGGGAGCTGTTTTTT. Translated, it gives CAISGPDTTGELFF.

This clone was observed once. The gene calls are TRBV7-2 and TRBJ2-1; a possible D gene is TRBD2 (5 bases). Germline V lookup: CDR1 SGHTA, CDR2 FQGNSA. This CDR3 spans 16 amino acids. Trimming took off 4 bases at V and 4 bases at J, with 17 bases between the two ends. The CDR3 nucleotides are TGTGCCAGCAGCTACAAGGCCGGAGGAATGTACAATGAGCAGTTCTTC. Translated: CASSYKAGGMYNEQFF.

This sequence joins TRBV6-1 and TRBJ1-1; D call uncertain. The CDR3 extends over 12 amino acids. V was trimmed by 5 bases and J by 4 bases, leaving 8 bases between them. From germline, CDR1 is MNHNS and CDR2 SASEGT. The CDR3 protein is CASSRVGTEAFF. In DNA form, the CDR3 reads TGTGCCAGCAGTAGGGTGGGCACTGAAGCTTTCTTT.

The CDR3 DNA is TGCGCCAGCAGCGGAGGGACCTCTGGGGCCAACGTCCTGACTTTC. Encoded protein: CASSGGTSGANVLTF. This chain uses TRBV5-1 with TRBJ2-6; TRBD2 is a possible D gene (6 bases). The CDR3 is made up of 15 amino acids. Between the trimmed V and J ends, which lost 4 bases and 0 bases, there was a span of 8 bases. Germline-derived CDR1 and CDR2 are SGHRS and YFSETQ.

This rearrangement joins TRBV19 to TRBJ1-5; 8 bases map to TRBD1. The length of the CDR3 is 15 residues. CDR1 is LNHDA and CDR2 is SQIVND in the germline V gene (reference sequence). The V segment lost 6 bases and the J segment 1 base; nucleotides outside the gene matches: 5. CDR3 region: CASRNQGASNQPQHF. DNA of the CDR3: TGTGCCAGTAGGAACCAGGGGGCAAGCAATCAGCCCCAGCATTTT.

V is TRBV29-1 and J is TRBJ1-1, with a weak D call TRBD1 (6 bases). The CDR3 loop spans 12 amino acids. Per germline, CDR1 SQVTM and CDR2 ANQGSEA. Trimming took 6 bases from V and 10 from J, leaving 18 bases between them. The CDR3 sequence: CSVAIGGGLAFF. The CDR3 DNA sequence: TGCAGCGTCGCCATAGGGGGGGGCCTAGCTTTCTTT.

This clone was seen a single time. This chain uses TRBV6-1 with TRBJ2-7; 12 bases are a match to TRBD2. Germline V gene sequence: CDR1 MNHNS, CDR2 SASEGT. The CDR3 length is 14 residues. V was pared by 7 bases and J by 6 bases, with 7 bases of the junction left unmatched. As DNA, the CDR3 is TGTGCCAGCATGAGACTAGCGGGAGAGGGCGAGCAGTACTTC. Encoded protein: CASMRLAGEGEQYF.

V is TRBV6-5 and J is TRBJ2-7; D is possibly TRBD1 (5 bases). V shed 6 bases and J shed 2 bases, with 17 bases lying between them. This CDR3 has 15 residues. Germline V gene lookup returns CDR1 MNHEY and CDR2 SVGAGI. CDR3 sequence reads: CASSPLRGGTYEQYF. In DNA, the CDR3 is TGTGCCAGCAGCCCCCTAAGGGGCGGAACCTACGAGCAGTACTTC.